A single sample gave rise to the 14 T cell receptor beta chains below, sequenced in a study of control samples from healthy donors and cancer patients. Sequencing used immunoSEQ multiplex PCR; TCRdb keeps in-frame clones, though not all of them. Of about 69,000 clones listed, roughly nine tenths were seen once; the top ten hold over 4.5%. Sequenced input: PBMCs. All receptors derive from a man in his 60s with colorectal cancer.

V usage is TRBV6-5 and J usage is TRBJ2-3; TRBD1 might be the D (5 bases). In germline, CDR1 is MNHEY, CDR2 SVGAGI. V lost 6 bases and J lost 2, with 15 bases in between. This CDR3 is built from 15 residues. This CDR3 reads CASSEDGHPTDTQYF. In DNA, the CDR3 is TGTGCCAGCAGCGAGGACGGACATCCCACAGATACGCAGTATTTT.

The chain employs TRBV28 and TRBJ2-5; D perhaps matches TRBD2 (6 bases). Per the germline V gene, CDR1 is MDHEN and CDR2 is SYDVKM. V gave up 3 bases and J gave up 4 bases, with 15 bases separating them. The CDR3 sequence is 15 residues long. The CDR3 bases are TGTGCCAGCAGTTTGTGGCTAGCGTCCCCAGAGACCCAGTACTTC. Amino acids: CASSLWLASPETQYF.

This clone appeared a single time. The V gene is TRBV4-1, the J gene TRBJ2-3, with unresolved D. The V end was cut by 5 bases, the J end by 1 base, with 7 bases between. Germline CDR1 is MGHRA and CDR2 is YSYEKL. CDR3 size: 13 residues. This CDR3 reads CASSSAGTDTQYF. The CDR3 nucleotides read TGCGCCAGCAGCTCGGCGGGCACAGATACGCAGTATTTT.

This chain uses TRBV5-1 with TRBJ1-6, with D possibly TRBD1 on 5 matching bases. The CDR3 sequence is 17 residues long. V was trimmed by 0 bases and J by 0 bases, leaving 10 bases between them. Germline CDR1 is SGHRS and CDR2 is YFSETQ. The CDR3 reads CASSLGSGSSYNSPLHF. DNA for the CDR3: TGCGCCAGCAGCTTGGGTTCAGGGAGCTCCTATAATTCACCCCTCCACTTT.

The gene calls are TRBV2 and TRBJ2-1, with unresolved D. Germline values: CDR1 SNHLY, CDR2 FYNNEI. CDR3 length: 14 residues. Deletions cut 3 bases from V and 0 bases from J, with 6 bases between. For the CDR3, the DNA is TGTGCCAGCAGTGACCCGAGCTCCTACAATGAGCAGTTCTTC. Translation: CASSDPSSYNEQFF.

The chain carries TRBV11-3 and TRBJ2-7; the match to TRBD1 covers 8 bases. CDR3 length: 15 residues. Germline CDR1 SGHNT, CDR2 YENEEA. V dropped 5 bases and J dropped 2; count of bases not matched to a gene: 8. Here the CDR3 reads CASSARTGWAYEQYF. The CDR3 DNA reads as TGTGCCAGCAGCGCGAGGACAGGGTGGGCCTACGAGCAGTACTTC.

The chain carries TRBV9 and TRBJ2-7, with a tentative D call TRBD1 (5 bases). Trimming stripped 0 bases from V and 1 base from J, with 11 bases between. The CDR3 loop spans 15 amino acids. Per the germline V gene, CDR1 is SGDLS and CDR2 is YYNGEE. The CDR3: CASSVGDSPSYEQYF. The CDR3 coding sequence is TGTGCCAGCAGCGTAGGAGACAGCCCTTCCTACGAGCAGTACTTC.

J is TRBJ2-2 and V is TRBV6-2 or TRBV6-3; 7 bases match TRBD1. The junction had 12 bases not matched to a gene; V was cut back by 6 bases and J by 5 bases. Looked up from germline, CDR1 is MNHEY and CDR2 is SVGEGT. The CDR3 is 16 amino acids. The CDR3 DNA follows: TGTGCCAGCAGCCCCGTGGGACAGCTAAGAACCGGGGAGCTGTTTTTT. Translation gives CASSPVGQLRTGELFF.

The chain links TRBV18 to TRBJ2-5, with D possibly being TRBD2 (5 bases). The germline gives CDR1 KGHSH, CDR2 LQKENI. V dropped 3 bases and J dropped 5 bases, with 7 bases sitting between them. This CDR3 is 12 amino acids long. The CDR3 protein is CASSPVAETQYF. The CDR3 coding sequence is TGTGCCAGCTCACCGGTAGCGGAGACCCAGTACTTC.

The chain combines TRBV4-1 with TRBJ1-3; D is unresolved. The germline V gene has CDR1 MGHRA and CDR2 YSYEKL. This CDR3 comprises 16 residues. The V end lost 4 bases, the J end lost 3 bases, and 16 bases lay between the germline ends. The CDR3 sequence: CASSPVGVRVGNTIYF. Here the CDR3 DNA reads TGCGCCAGCAGCCCCGTTGGGGTTCGGGTTGGAAACACCATATATTTT.

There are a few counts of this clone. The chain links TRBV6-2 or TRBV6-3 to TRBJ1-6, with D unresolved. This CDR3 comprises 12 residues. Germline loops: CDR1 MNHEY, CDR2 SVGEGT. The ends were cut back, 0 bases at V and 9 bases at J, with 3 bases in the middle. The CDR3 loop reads CASSYSTSPLHF. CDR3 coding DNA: TGTGCCAGCAGTTACTCAACTTCACCCCTCCACTTT.

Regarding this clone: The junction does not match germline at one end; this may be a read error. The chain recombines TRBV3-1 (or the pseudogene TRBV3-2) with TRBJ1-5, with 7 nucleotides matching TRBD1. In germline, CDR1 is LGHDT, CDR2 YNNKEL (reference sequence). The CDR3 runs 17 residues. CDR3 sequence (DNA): TGTGCCAGCAACCAACCTCAAGACAGGGACTGCAATCAGCCCCAGCATTTT. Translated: CASNQPQDRDCNQPQHF.

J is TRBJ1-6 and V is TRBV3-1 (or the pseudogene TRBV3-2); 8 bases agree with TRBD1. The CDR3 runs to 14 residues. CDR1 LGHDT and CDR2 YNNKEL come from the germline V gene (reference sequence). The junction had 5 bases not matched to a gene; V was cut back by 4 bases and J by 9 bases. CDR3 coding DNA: TGTGCCAGCAGCCTTGGACAGGGCTCTTCACCCCTCCACTTT. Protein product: CASSLGQGSSPLHF.

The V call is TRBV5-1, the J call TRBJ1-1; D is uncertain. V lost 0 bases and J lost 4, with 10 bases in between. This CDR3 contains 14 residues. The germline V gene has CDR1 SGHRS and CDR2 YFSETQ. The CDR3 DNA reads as TGCGCCAGCAGCTTGGTGGGTCAGACCACTGAAGCTTTCTTT. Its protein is CASSLVGQTTEAFF.